The 19 T cell receptor beta chains reported below all come from one sample, sequenced in a study of T cells in localized non-small cell lung cancer. Method: immunoSEQ multiplex PCR; TCRdb's copy keeps in-frame clones and lacks some. The table has approximately 35,000 clones, about 91% seen once. Source: peripheral blood mononuclear cells, taken before any cancer treatment. The source is a female donor of 60 years or more with stage II lung adenocarcinoma.

This chain uses TRBV7-2 with TRBJ1-4, with 7 positions matching TRBD1. The CDR3 extends over 15 amino acids. V trimming: 5 bases; J trimming: 7 bases; junction bases outside the gene matches: 10. Germline V CDR1 and CDR2: SGHTA, FQGNSA. This CDR3 is CASSQQGRIGEKLFF. The DNA of the CDR3 is TGTGCCAGCAGCCAACAGGGGCGGATTGGTGAAAAACTGTTTTTT. The full variable domain, rest sourced from reference TRBV7-2 and TRBJ1-4, is GAGVSQSPSNKVTEKGKDVELRCDPISGHTALYWYRQSLGQGLEFLIYFQGNSAPDKSGLPSDRFSAERTGGSVSTLTIQRTQQEDSAVYLCASSQQGRIGEKLFFGSGTQLSVL.

The chain employs TRBV11-2 and TRBJ2-2; the D is unclear. The CDR3 is 12 residues long. The germline V and J ends were trimmed by 4 bases and 5 bases, with 5 bases remaining between them. Germline assignment: CDR1 SGHAT and CDR2 FQNNGV. The CDR3 spells CASSWSTGELFF. CDR3 DNA sequence: TGTGCCAGCAGCTGGAGTACCGGGGAGCTGTTTTTT.

V gene TRBV19 combines with J gene TRBJ2-7, with 7 nucleotides matching TRBD1. The CDR3 is 14 amino acids. Germline-derived CDR1 and CDR2 are LNHDA and SQIVND (reference sequence). The J segment lost 3 bases and the V segment lost 5 bases, leaving 7 bases of the junction unmatched. The CDR3 nucleotides read TGTGCCAGTAGTCTACCGGGACAGAACTACGAGCAGTACTTC. Translation: CASSLPGQNYEQYF. Full variable domain (missing parts from reference TRBV19 and TRBJ2-7): DGGITQSPKYLFRKEGQNVTLSCEQNLNHDAMYWYRQDPGQGLRLIYYSQIVNDFQKGDIAEGYSVSREKKESFPLTVTSAQKNPTAFYLCASSLPGQNYEQYFGPGTRLTVT.

The rearrangement uses TRBV7-2 and TRBJ2-1; D may be TRBD1 (5 bases). Germline V gene data show CDR1 as SGHTA and CDR2 as FQGNSA. The CDR3 extends over 14 amino acids. With 3 bases removed from V and 1 base from J, the gap between germline ends came to 7 bases. The CDR3 DNA reads TGTGCCAGCAGCTTCGACAGATCCTACAATGAGCAGTTCTTC. Translation: CASSFDRSYNEQFF.

The V gene is TRBV19, the J gene TRBJ2-1; 8 bases line up with TRBD2. Germline V gene sequence: CDR1 LNHDA, CDR2 SQIVND (reference sequence). The CDR3 runs to 15 residues. V shed 3 bases, J shed 3 bases, and the junction held 4 bases outside the gene matches. The CDR3 reads CASSILAGIYNEQFF. The CDR3 DNA reads as TGTGCCAGTAGTATCCTAGCGGGCATCTACAATGAGCAGTTCTTC.

This chain links TRBV5-1 with TRBJ1-1; tentatively, D is TRBD1 (6 bases). This CDR3 has 13 residues. Germline V gene sequence: CDR1 SGHRS, CDR2 YFSETQ. V was clipped by 8 bases and J by 5 bases, with 16 bases between them. CDR3: CASSTGLDTEAFF. The CDR3 DNA sequence: TGCGCCAGTTCTACAGGGTTGGATACTGAAGCTTTCTTT. Using reference TRBV5-1 and TRBJ1-1 for the parts outside the CDR3, the full variable domain is KAGVTQTPRYLIKTRGQQVTLSCSPISGHRSVSWYQQTPGQGLQFLFEYFSETQRNKGNFPGRFSGRQFSNSRSEMNVSTLELGDSALYLCASSTGLDTEAFFGQGTRLTVV.

This clone occurred once. The CDR3 sequence: CASRDRGRGTQYF. CDR3 coding DNA: TGCGCCAGCAGGGACAGGGGACGGGGGACCCAGTACTTC. This chain links TRBV5-1 with TRBJ2-5, with 9 bases identical to TRBD1. The germline V gene has CDR1 SGHRS and CDR2 YFSETQ. V lost 5 bases to trimming and J lost 7 bases; unmatched junction nucleotides: 6. The CDR3 contains 13 residues. The complete variable domain, with remaining parts taken from reference TRBV5-1 and TRBJ2-5, reads KAGVTQTPRYLIKTRGQQVTLSCSPISGHRSVSWYQQTPGQGLQFLFEYFSETQRNKGNFPGRFSGRQFSNSRSEMNVSTLELGDSALYLCASRDRGRGTQYFGPGTRLLVL.

This chain connects TRBV30 to TRBJ1-2, with 9 bases that match TRBD1. Germline V gene sequence: CDR1 GTSNPN, CDR2 SVGIG (reference sequence). J was trimmed by 3 bases and V by 2 bases; bases with no gene match: 7. This CDR3 comprises 15 residues. The CDR3 region has the DNA TGTGCCTGGAGTTTCCGGGACAGGGAGGACTATGGCTACACCTTC. This translates into CAWSFRDREDYGYTF.

The chain joins TRBV4-3 to TRBJ2-3; D unclear. The CDR3 covers 16 residues. Germline values: CDR1 LGHNA, CDR2 YSLEER. The ends were cut back, 0 bases at V and 8 bases at J, with 18 bases in the middle. The CDR3 region has the DNA TGCGCCAGCAGCCAAGATATGGCCTCCTCGGCGGTTACGCAGTATTTT. It specifies CASSQDMASSAVTQYF.

The chain joins TRBV15 to TRBJ1-1; weak D call: TRBD1 (5 bases). The CDR3 loop spans 14 amino acids. Deletions cut 4 bases from V and 8 bases from J, with 17 bases between. Germline-derived CDR1 and CDR2 are LNHNV and YYDKDF (reference sequence). This chain's CDR3 is CATSIVSGTGEAFF. The CDR3, as DNA: TGTGCCACCAGCATTGTTTCAGGGACGGGAGAAGCTTTCTTT.

V is TRBV18 and J is TRBJ2-1; the match to TRBD1 covers 7 bases. V trimming: 4 bases; J trimming: 15 bases; junction bases outside the gene matches: 6. Germline V lookup: CDR1 KGHSH, CDR2 LQKENI. The CDR3 contains 11 residues. The CDR3 DNA reads as TGTGCCAGCTCACGTAACAGGGGTAGGTTCTTC. The encoded protein is CASSRNRGRFF.

This sequence joins TRBV9 and TRBJ2-7; 11 nucleotides match TRBD1. The CDR3 has 18 residues. The ends lost 0 bases at V and 1 base at J; junction bases unmatched: 9. In germline, CDR1 is SGDLS, CDR2 YYNGEE. The chain's CDR3 is CASSVGGTGGRLSYEQYF. DNA for the CDR3: TGTGCCAGCAGCGTAGGCGGGACAGGGGGTAGGTTATCCTACGAGCAGTACTTC.

V gene TRBV11-2 combines with J gene TRBJ1-3, with TRBD1 identical over 7 bases. The germline CDR1 and CDR2 sequences are SGHAT and FQNNGV. The CDR3 length is 17 residues. J was trimmed by 2 bases and V by 0 bases; bases with no gene match: 7. CDR3 in DNA: TGTGCCAGCAGCTTAGATCGAGCAGGGGGGGCTGGAAACACCATATATTTT. Its protein product is CASSLDRAGGAGNTIYF.

The chain recombines TRBV7-2 with TRBJ1-2; perhaps TRBD1 as D (5 bases). The CDR3 length is 16 residues. Trimming took off 3 bases at V and 2 bases at J, with 16 bases between the two ends. Germline CDR1 is SGHTA and CDR2 is FQGNSA. Here the CDR3 reads CASSFQAGTGNYGYTF. CDR3 DNA sequence: TGTGCCAGCAGCTTTCAGGCCGGGACGGGAAACTATGGCTACACCTTC.

The J gene is TRBJ1-4, the V gene TRBV30, with D tentatively TRBD1 (6 bases). Germline loops: CDR1 GTSNPN, CDR2 SVGIG (reference sequence). V shed 3 bases and J shed 5 bases, with 16 bases lying between them. The CDR3 consists of 15 residues. CDR3 in amino acids: CAWRRGQGWNEKLFF. In nucleotides, the CDR3 is TGTGCCTGGAGGCGGGGGCAGGGATGGAATGAAAAACTGTTTTTT.

This chain connects TRBV27 to TRBJ2-6; 7 bases fit TRBD1. The CDR3 runs 19 residues. J was trimmed by 1 base and V by 1 base; bases with no gene match: 10. Germline CDR1 and CDR2: MNHEY and SMNVEV (reference sequence). For the CDR3, the DNA is TGTGCCAGCAGTTTATTCGGACAGGAGAGGCTATCTGGGGCCAACGTCCTGACTTTC. Translating it yields CASSLFGQERLSGANVLTF.

This sequence joins TRBV27 and TRBJ2-7; D remains ambiguous. The germline V gene has CDR1 MNHEY and CDR2 SMNVEV (reference sequence). This CDR3 has 14 residues. V lost 4 bases, J lost 7 bases, and 17 bases lay in between. CDR3 coding DNA: TGTGCCAGCAGTTCATCGTACGGGTCAAGGGAGCAGTACTTC. It translates to CASSSSYGSREQYF.

V is TRBV29-1 and J is TRBJ1-2; no firm D call. The V end was cut by 5 bases, the J end by 1 base, with 8 bases between. CDR1 SQVTM and CDR2 ANQGSEA come from the germline V gene. This CDR3 region has 12 residues. The CDR3 DNA reads TGCAGCGTTAAGAGTAGTAACTATGGCTACACCTTC. Protein: CSVKSSNYGYTF.

V usage is TRBV19 and J usage is TRBJ1-6; 9 bases line up with TRBD1. Germline V gene lookup returns CDR1 LNHDA and CDR2 SQIVND (reference sequence). CDR3 length: 13 residues. The V gene end was trimmed by 11 bases and the J gene end by 7 bases; junction bases not matched to a gene: 6. The CDR3 sequence is CAVRDRVNSPLHF. The DNA of the CDR3 is TGTGCCGTACGGGACAGGGTCAATTCACCCCTCCACTTT.